This T cell receptor (beta chain) was documented in a study of T cells in Graves' hyperthyroidism and ophthalmopathy. In the study overall: It was at initial diagnosis, before any treatment, that peripheral blood was collected.

This clonotype was found many times. Its antigen is currently unknown. Regions amplified from RNA transcripts were the TCR beta CDR3 regions. First-round RT-PCR targeting the TCR CDR3 was performed with the HTBI primer set. In TCRdb, the multiplex PCR reads were re-called with MiXCR into one record per CDR3 protein. The repertoire has some 460,000 distinct CDR3 sequences, 15% to 17% of them found once; the top ten carry 13% to 15%. Study observations and caveats: Also found in blood were most expanded thyroid clonotypes above 0.001.

Aged 18 to 65, the patients had hyperthyroidism that was newly diagnosed and had lasted under 2 months. Sequencing was done on a sample of blood. The TCR was taken from a woman between 18 and 29 years old with Graves' hyperthyroidism.

The DNA of the CDR3 is TGCAGTGCGACCATCGGGGGGCGCGGGAATCAGCCCCAGCATTTT. This codes for CSATIGGRGNQPQHF. V is TRBV20-1 and J is TRBJ1-5; tentative D call: TRBD1 (6 bases). The germline CDR1 and CDR2 sequences are DFQATT and SNEGSKA (reference sequence). CDR3 length equals 15 residues. Trimming removed 6 bases from V and 4 bases from J, with 19 bases in between.